This TCR beta chain was observed in a study of cytomegalovirus exposure and HLA in healthy donors. Study-level findings and limits: Later analysis associated a missense DCLRE1C variant with TCR beta V- and J-gene trimming. The study reported that TCR beta sequences accurately predicted HLA-A and HLA-B alleles in most subjects. Analyzed later, most CMV-associated TCR beta chains appeared HLA-restricted.

This clone appeared once. The antigen remains undetermined. Primers for the PCR totalled 60 Vbeta and 13 Jbeta. Original data processing: A follow-up analysis tallied about 80 million unique TCR beta chains, 8.5 million to 14 million shared. Generated by immunoSEQ multiplex PCR, the TCRdb table keeps only in-frame clones and is missing some. The V and J calls and clone size are taken from that table; D and trimming were inferred from the DNA. This sample carries tens of thousands of clones, roughly two fifths of them seen once, and the ten largest clones take under 2%. Germline CDR1 MDHEN, CDR2 SYDVKM. The CDR3 totals 15 residues. The V gene lost 4 bases and the J gene lost 8 bases, with 18 bases spanning the gap.

The sample was PBMCs. The V call is TRBV28, the J call TRBJ2-1, with D maybe TRBD2 (7 bases). This clonotype originated in a woman between 50 and 59 years old in good health and CMV-seronegative. Written as DNA, the CDR3 is TGTGCCAGCAGTTGGAGGGGGGGCGGTGGTGATGAGCAGTTCTTC. Amino acids: CASSWRGGGGDEQFF.